Below are 8 T cell receptor beta chains sequenced from a single sample in a study of blood T cell repertoires in COVID-19. Produced via immunoSEQ multiplex PCR; TCRdb's table is partial and in-frame only. The sample lists approximately 160,000 clones, over 80% occurring once. The source material was peripheral blood. These receptor sequences come from a man in his 70s who had recovered from COVID-19.

The chain links TRBV7-2 to TRBJ2-1; 9 bases are shared with TRBD2. CDR3 length: 16 residues. CDR1 and CDR2 from the germline V gene are SGHTA and FQGNSA. The junction had 5 bases not matched to a gene; V was cut back by 4 bases and J by 1 base. The CDR3 loop is CASSSVAGVSYNEQFF. DNA for the CDR3: TGTGCCAGCAGCTCCGTAGCGGGAGTGTCCTACAATGAGCAGTTCTTC.

This clone has at least ten counts. J is TRBJ2-5 and V is TRBV10-3, with 13 bases fitting TRBD2. With V trimmed by 6 bases and J by 5 bases, 6 bases remained unmatched. Germline-derived CDR1 and CDR2 are ENHRY and SYGVKD. CDR3 length equals 15 residues. CDR3 in DNA: TGTGCCATCAGGGATCCGGGACTAGCGGGGGAGACCCAGTACTTC. It encodes CAIRDPGLAGETQYF.

This clone was recorded once. The chain links TRBV5-1 to TRBJ2-2; weak D call: TRBD2 (5 bases). CDR3 size: 13 residues. Germline V CDR1 and CDR2: SGHRS, YFSETQ. V was trimmed by 2 bases and J by 5 bases, leaving 7 bases between them. The CDR3 coding sequence is TGCGCCAGCAGCTTACCGGGGACCGGGGAGCTGTTTTTT. Translated: CASSLPGTGELFF.

As to this clone: The germline gene is not matched at one end of the junction; a read error may be the cause. V and J are TRBV16 and TRBJ2-7; TRBD1 matches 8 bases. Looked up from germline, CDR1 is KGHSY and CDR2 is FQNENV. The CDR3 sequence is 13 residues long. The CDR3: CASTQRTGGEQYF. The CDR3 region has the DNA TGTGCCAGCACCCAAAGAACAGGGGGCGAGCAGTACTTC.

This clone has just a few counts. This chain connects TRBV28 to TRBJ2-5; no reliable D call. V shed 5 bases and J shed 6 bases, with 7 bases lying between them. CDR1 is MDHEN, CDR2 SYDVKM, per germline. The CDR3 is 11 amino acids. CDR3 sequence: CASSTMQTQYF. For the CDR3, the DNA is TGTGCCAGCAGTACAATGCAGACCCAGTACTTC.

The chain has TRBV6-4 and TRBJ2-1, with TRBD2 identical over 7 bases. Germline CDR1 reads MRHNA; CDR2 reads SNTAGT. J was trimmed by 4 bases and V by 2 bases; bases with no gene match: 11. The CDR3 totals 17 residues. The CDR3 coding sequence is TGTGCCAGCAGTGACCCGGTGGAGGGACTAAATTACAATGAGCAGTTCTTC. This gives the protein CASSDPVEGLNYNEQFF.

This chain uses TRBV6-5 with TRBJ2-2; 8 positions agree with TRBD2. V dropped 0 bases and J dropped 2; count of bases not matched to a gene: 2. Germline CDR1 MNHEY, CDR2 SVGAGI. The CDR3 runs 16 residues. The CDR3 loop is CASSYSLAGNTGELFF. DNA of the CDR3: TGTGCCAGCAGTTACTCGTTAGCGGGAAACACCGGGGAGCTGTTTTTT.

The chain is built from TRBV6-5 and TRBJ2-7, with 9 nucleotides matching TRBD1. J lost 0 bases, V lost 4 bases, and 7 bases had no gene match. Germline V gives CDR1 MNHEY, CDR2 SVGAGI. CDR3 length: 16 amino acids. The CDR3 DNA sequence: TGTGCCAGCAGTTCCCCGGGACAGGGCAACTCCTACGAGCAGTACTTC. The encoded protein is CASSSPGQGNSYEQYF.